This TCR beta chain stems from a study of T-cell memory formation after mild COVID-19. Study in general: Largely donor-specific TCR clusters were found.

This clonotype occurred a few times. Its specificity is not known. TCRdb processed the 5' RACE reads anew with MiXCR; each CDR3 protein has one entry. The table has under 450,000 distinct CDR3 sequences, around 14% seen once. Whole-study results and caveats: In pre-infection memory, a portion of responding clones appeared, which suggested that cross-reactive memory joined. Researchers could not confirm that second-wave clones peaking on day 37 targeted SARS-CoV-2. Contracting clones from day 15 to 85 had balanced CD4/CD8; later expanders favoured CD4+.

V was pared by 5 bases and J by 2 bases, with 9 bases between. The CDR3 runs 13 residues. The germline V gene encodes CDR1 ENHRY and CDR2 SYGVKD. The origin of this receptor is a man between 18 and 29 years old who had mild COVID-19 (a few samples of this study predate the infection). Cell type and time point are not known. The rearrangement joins TRBV10-3 to TRBJ1-1, with D possibly matching TRBD1 (5 bases). The sample comprised PBMCs or a T cell subset sorted from them (not recorded which). CDR3 sequence: CAISPQGNTEAFF. The CDR3 DNA reads as TGTGCCATCAGTCCCCAGGGCAACACTGAAGCTTTCTTT.